This T cell receptor (beta chain) came from a study of patients and donors after allogeneic stem cell transplantation. TCRdb redid the calling of the RT-PCR reads with MiXCR, one entry per CDR3 protein. The repertoire has roughly 960,000 distinct CDR3 sequences, approximately 19% of them found once; the top ten carry under 6.5%. The CDR3 extends over 14 amino acids. The germline gives CDR1 SQVTM, CDR2 ANQGSEA. Between the trimmed V and J ends, which lost 3 bases and 4 bases, there was a span of 15 bases. The sequenced sample was blood, either unsorted or a sorted T cell fraction (not recorded which). The rearrangement joins TRBV29-1 to TRBJ1-2; D is possibly TRBD1 (6 bases). The source is a human donor who was either an allogeneic HSCT recipient or a stem cell or donor lymphocyte infusion donor (not recorded which). It is not recorded whose cells these are; they may come from a transplant donor. The CDR3 region is CSVEEGGPSYGYTF. CDR3 in DNA: TGCAGCGTTGAGGAGGGGGGCCCATCCTATGGCTACACCTTC.